The rows below give T cell receptor beta chains drawn from one sample of a study of shared T cell receptors in the human thymus. Data came from immunoSEQ multiplex PCR; TCRdb stores just in-frame clones and leaves some out. The table includes 450,000 to 650,000 clones, around three quarters detected once. In addition, the sample was reused for a study of human thymus T cells.

Sequenced input: thymocytes. These receptors were taken from a boy younger than two with a congenital heart defect. The CDR3 runs from the conserved cysteine through the conserved F or W. Each record gives: D gene, V gene, J gene, CDR3 protein. The D gene is left open where the match is weak.

NA	TRBV19	TRBJ1-4	CASSPVGVRMSNLANEKLFF
TRBD2	TRBV19	TRBJ2-7	CASSIGRIPGLASYEQYF
TRBD2	TRBV10-2	TRBJ2-7	CASRPGLAGGPSYEQYF
TRBD2	TRBV5-1	TRBJ2-2	CASSPSRTSGRALVAGELFF
TRBD2	TRBV4-1	TRBJ2-7	CASSQAASTSGSYEQYF
TRBD2	TRBV2	TRBJ2-3	CASSELGRAAVNTQYF
NA	TRBV6-1	TRBJ2-7	CASSEGDWSSYEQYF
NA	TRBV6-5	TRBJ2-1	CASSYSRWDSYNEQFF
TRBD1	TRBV7-9	TRBJ1-1	CASSPPPRQGANTEAFF
TRBD2	TRBV6-6	TRBJ2-1	CASSYLAGGSNEQFF
NA	TRBV11-3	TRBJ2-6	CASSTKEGATGANVLTF
NA	TRBV5-1	TRBJ1-2	CASRKGEYRGFNYGYTF
TRBD2	TRBV4-3	TRBJ2-2	CASSPQRGENTGELFF
TRBD1	TRBV5-1	TRBJ2-7	CASSDRGGEQYF
NA	TRBV27	TRBJ2-7	CASSLRPGLDSYEQYF
NA	TRBV4-3	TRBJ1-5	CASSQDGRGNQPQHF